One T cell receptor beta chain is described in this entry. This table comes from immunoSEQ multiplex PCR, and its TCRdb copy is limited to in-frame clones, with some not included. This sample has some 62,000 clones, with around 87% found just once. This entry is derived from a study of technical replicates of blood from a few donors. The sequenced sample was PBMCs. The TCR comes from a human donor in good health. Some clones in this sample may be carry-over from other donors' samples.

The CDR3 DNA reads TGTGCCTGGAGTCCATACACAGGGGCGGCTAATGAAAAACTGTTTTTT. Translating gives CAWSPYTGAANEKLFF. The gene calls are TRBV30 and TRBJ1-4; 7 bases are a match to TRBD1. The CDR3 is made up of 16 amino acids. The V segment lost 2 bases and the J segment 3 bases; nucleotides outside the gene matches: 9. Germline V gene lookup returns CDR1 GTSNPN and CDR2 SVGIG (reference sequence).